This T cell receptor beta chain was recorded in a study of blood T cell repertoires in COVID-19. Study summary: The origin of the acute and convalescent COVID-19 samples was the United States, Italy and Spain. The analysed material was cDNA or gDNA that came from T cells, B-cell-depleted T cells, or PBMCs.

The V gene end was trimmed by 5 bases and the J gene end by 7 bases; junction bases not matched to a gene: 8. The CDR3 totals 15 residues. The V gene's germline CDR1 is SGHNT and CDR2 YYREEE (reference sequence). The table came from immunoSEQ multiplex PCR; TCRdb's copy has only in-frame clones and leaves some out. The table lists fewer than 300,000 clones, 82% of them singletons, with less than 4% in the top ten. The receptor's source is a woman in her late teens or twenties with acute or convalescent COVID-19. The genes are TRBV5-4 and TRBJ1-6, with TRBD1 identical over 8 bases. Input material: peripheral blood. The CDR3 region is CASSPPGQENSPLHF. CDR3 bases: TGTGCCAGCAGTCCGCCGGGACAGGAGAATTCACCCCTCCACTTT. The complete variable domain, with remaining parts taken from reference TRBV5-4 and TRBJ1-6, reads ETGVTQSPTHLIKTRGQQVTLRCSSQSGHNTVSWYQQALGQGPQFIFQYYREEENGRGNFPPRFSGLQFPNYSSELNVNALELDDSALYLCASSPPGQENSPLHFGNGTRLTVT.